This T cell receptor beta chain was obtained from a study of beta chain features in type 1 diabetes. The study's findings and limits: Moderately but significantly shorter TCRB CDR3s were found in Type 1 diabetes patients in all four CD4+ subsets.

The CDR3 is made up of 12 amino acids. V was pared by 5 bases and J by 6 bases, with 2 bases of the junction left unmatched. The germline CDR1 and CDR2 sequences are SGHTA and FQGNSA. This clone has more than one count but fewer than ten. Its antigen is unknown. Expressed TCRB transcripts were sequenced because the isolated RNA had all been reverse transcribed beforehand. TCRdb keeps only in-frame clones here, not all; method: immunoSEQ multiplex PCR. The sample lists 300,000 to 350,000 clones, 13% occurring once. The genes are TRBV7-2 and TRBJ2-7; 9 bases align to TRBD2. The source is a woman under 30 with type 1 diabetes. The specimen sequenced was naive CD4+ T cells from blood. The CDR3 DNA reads TGTGCCAGCAGCCATAGCGGGAGCGAGCAGTACTTC. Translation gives CASSHSGSEQYF.